These 14 T cell receptor beta chains came from one sample sequenced in a study of blood T cells in healthy people across ages (dated by TCRdb to between 2014 and 2017). Libraries came from 5' RACE. Sequencing relied on an Illumina HiSeq 2500. A second PCR of roughly 7 to 11 cycles was performed with a sample-barcoded 5' primer and a J-beta primer mix. Starting from the raw public reads, TCRdb applied fastp trimming at Q25, assembled clones with MiXCR and retained in-frame beta chains. When rows share a CDR3 protein, they turn into one entry using the most common DNA and genes. Present in this sample are 1.5 million to 2 million distinct CDR3 sequences, approximately 30% of which were seen just once. The biggest ten clones account for roughly 8% of the sample. Sequenced sample: blood. Receptors originate from a woman in her twenties or thirties in good health.

This clonotype was recorded a few times. V is TRBV11-2 and J is TRBJ2-1; possible D gene TRBD2, 7 bases. The V gene lost 5 bases and the J gene lost 0 bases, with 17 bases spanning the gap. Germline lookup yields CDR1 SGHAT and CDR2 FQNNGV. CDR3 size: 17 residues. CDR3 DNA: TGTGCCAGCAGCCCTAGGGGGGGCACAGGCTCCTACAATGAGCAGTTCTTC. Translation gives CASSPRGGTGSYNEQFF. The full variable domain, rest sourced from reference TRBV11-2 and TRBJ2-1, is EAGVAQSPRYKIIEKRQSVAFWCNPISGHATLYWYQQILGQGPKLLIQFQNNGVVDDSQLPKDRFSAERLKGVDSTLKIQPAKLEDSAVYLCASSPRGGTGSYNEQFFGPGTRLTVL.

This clonotype has a count of ten or more. The V call is TRBV20-1, the J call TRBJ2-3; 9 bases fit TRBD2. This CDR3 is built from 13 residues. Germline CDR1 is DFQATT and CDR2 is SNEGSKA (reference sequence). The V and J ends lost 1 base and 6 bases, in that order; junction bases with no gene match: 2. The DNA for the CDR3 is TGCAGTGCTAGAGCTAGCGGGACTGATACGCAGTATTTT. Its translation is CSARASGTDTQYF.

This clonotype was seen many times. CDR3 residues: CASSEAGQGIQFF. The CDR3, as DNA: TGTGCCAGCAGTGAAGCGGGACAGGGGATCCAGTTCTTC. This chain uses TRBV25-1 with TRBJ2-1, with TRBD1 matching over 10 bases. Losses at the gene ends were 2 bases for V and 13 bases for J; bases not matched to a gene: 5. The CDR3 runs to 13 residues. Germline V lookup: CDR1 MGHDK, CDR2 SYGVNS.

The sample holds a few counts of this clonotype. This chain uses TRBV20-1 with TRBJ2-5; D may be TRBD2 (5 bases). Germline V lookup: CDR1 DFQATT, CDR2 SNEGSKA (reference sequence). Trimming shortened V by 0 bases and J by 3 bases, and 11 bases separated the two germline ends. The CDR3 is made up of 14 amino acids. Here the CDR3 reads CSAREDPEEETQYF. In DNA, the CDR3 is TGCAGTGCTAGAGAGGACCCGGAGGAAGAGACCCAGTACTTC.

This clonotype was observed a handful of times. Germline and junction disagree at one end, which may indicate a read error. V and J are TRBV12-3 or TRBV12-4 and TRBJ2-1; TRBD2 matches 10 bases. The CDR3 has 15 residues. The CDR3 nucleotides read TGTGCCGGCAGACAACTAGCGGGGCTCGGGAATGAGCAGTTCTTC. It codes for CAGRQLAGLGNEQFF.

This clonotype was observed a few times. This rearrangement joins TRBV4-3 to TRBJ2-5; TRBD2 agrees at 7 bases. V lost 4 bases, J lost 5 bases, and 10 bases stayed unmatched. The CDR3 length is 15 residues. Per germline, CDR1 LGHNA and CDR2 YSLEER. CDR3 in DNA: TGCGCCAGCAGCCCCTCTAGCGGAGATGGGGAGACCCAGTACTTC. Its translation: CASSPSSGDGETQYF.

The chain couples TRBV7-2 to TRBJ2-3; TRBD2 matches 9 bases. Germline assignment: CDR1 SGHTA and CDR2 FQGNSA. J was trimmed by 5 bases and V by 1 base; bases with no gene match: 4. The CDR3 runs to 15 residues. In nucleotides, the CDR3 is TGTGCCAGCAGCTTAGTAGCGGGGGCCAGAGATACGCAGTATTTT. It specifies CASSLVAGARDTQYF.

This clonotype was seen a handful of times. The chain has TRBV10-1 and TRBJ1-2; D not resolved. The CDR3 length is 14 residues. Germline V gene data show CDR1 as WNHNN and CDR2 as SYGVQD (reference sequence). Trimming shortened V by 6 bases and J by 4 bases, and 15 bases separated the two germline ends. This chain's CDR3 is CASSPGTDSYGYTF. The CDR3 DNA follows: TGCGCCAGCAGCCCCGGTACAGATAGCTATGGCTACACCTTC.

The V call is TRBV2, the J call TRBJ2-2; the D gene is possibly TRBD1 (6 bases). CDR1 is SNHLY and CDR2 is FYNNEI in the germline V gene. CDR3 length: 14 amino acids. The germline V and J ends were trimmed by 6 bases and 2 bases, with 10 bases remaining between them. In DNA, the CDR3 is TGTGCCAGCAGATTGGACAGCAACACCGGGGAGCTGTTTTTT. It specifies CASRLDSNTGELFF.

J is TRBJ2-1 and V is TRBV9, with 12 bases identical to TRBD2. V lost 8 bases to trimming and J lost 8 bases; unmatched junction nucleotides: 11. The length of the CDR3 is 15 residues. Germline assignment: CDR1 SGDLS and CDR2 YYNGEE. CDR3 nucleotide sequence: TGTGCCAGTTCCGGGACTAGCGGGCGCAGTGATGAGCAGTTCTTC. Translation: CASSGTSGRSDEQFF.

As concerns this clonotype: One base away lies a much larger clone, so this may be a sequencing read error. The rearrangement uses TRBV6-2 or TRBV6-3 and TRBJ2-1; 8 nucleotides agree with TRBD2. CDR1 is MNHEY, CDR2 SVGEGT, per germline. The length of the CDR3 is 16 residues. The CDR3 reads CANSYTGGSSYNEQFF. DNA for the CDR3: TGTGCCAACAGTTACACGGGGGGGAGCTCCTACAATGAGCAGTTCTTC.

The rearrangement joins TRBV12-3 or TRBV12-4 to TRBJ2-7; D is ambiguous. This CDR3 spans 14 amino acids. Trimming removed 6 bases at V and 3 bases at J, with 15 bases between. The CDR3 DNA reads as TGTGCCAGCAGCCGCCGTGATTACCTCTACGAGCAGTACTTC. The encoded protein is CASSRRDYLYEQYF.

This clonotype has a handful of counts. This chain uses TRBV7-6 with TRBJ2-1, with D perhaps matching TRBD2 (7 bases). The J call is doubtful: the DNA matches TRBJ2-7 better. This CDR3 region has 19 residues. CDR1 SGHVS and CDR2 FNYEAQ come from the germline V gene. The CDR3 DNA follows: TGTGCCAGCAGCTTATTTGCCCCTACGGGGGGAGGGGGGTACAATGAGCAGTACTTC. Its translation is CASSLFAPTGGGGYNEQYF.

The sample holds many counts of this clonotype. V usage is TRBV28 and J usage is TRBJ1-2; D gene unclear. V was trimmed by 10 bases and J by 8 bases, leaving 14 bases between them. This CDR3 has 11 residues. Germline loops: CDR1 MDHEN, CDR2 SYDVKM. CDR3 sequence (DNA): TGTGCCATCCGTAGGAGCCGGGGCTACACCTTC. It encodes CAIRRSRGYTF.